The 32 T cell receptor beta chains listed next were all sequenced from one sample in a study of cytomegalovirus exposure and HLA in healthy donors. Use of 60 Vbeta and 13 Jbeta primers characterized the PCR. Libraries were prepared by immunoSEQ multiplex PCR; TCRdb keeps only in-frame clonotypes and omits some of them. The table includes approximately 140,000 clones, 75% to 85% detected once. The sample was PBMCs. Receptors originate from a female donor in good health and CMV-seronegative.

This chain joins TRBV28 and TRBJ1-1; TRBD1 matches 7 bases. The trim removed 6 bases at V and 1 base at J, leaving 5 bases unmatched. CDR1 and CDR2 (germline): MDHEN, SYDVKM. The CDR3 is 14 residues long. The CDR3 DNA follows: TGTGCCAGCAGCCTACAGGGGTCGAACACTGAAGCTTTCTTT. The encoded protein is CASSLQGSNTEAFF.

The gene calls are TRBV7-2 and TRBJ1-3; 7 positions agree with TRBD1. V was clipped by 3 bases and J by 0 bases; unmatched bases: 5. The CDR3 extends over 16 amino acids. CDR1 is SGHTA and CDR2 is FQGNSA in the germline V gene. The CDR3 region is CASSLEGANSGNTIYF. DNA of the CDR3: TGTGCCAGCAGCTTGGAGGGGGCCAACTCTGGAAACACCATATATTTT.

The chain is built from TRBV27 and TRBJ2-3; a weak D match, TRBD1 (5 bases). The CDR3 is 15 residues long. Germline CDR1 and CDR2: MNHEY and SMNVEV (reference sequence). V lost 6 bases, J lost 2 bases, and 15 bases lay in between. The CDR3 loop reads CASRKLRAVTDTQYF. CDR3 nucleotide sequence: TGTGCCAGCAGAAAACTCAGGGCGGTCACAGATACGCAGTATTTT.

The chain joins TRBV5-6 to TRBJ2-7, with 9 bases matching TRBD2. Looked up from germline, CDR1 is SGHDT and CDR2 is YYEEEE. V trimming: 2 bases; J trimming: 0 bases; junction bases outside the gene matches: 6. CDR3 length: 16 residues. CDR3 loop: CASSFLSGGDSYEQYF. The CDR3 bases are TGTGCCAGCAGCTTCCTTAGCGGGGGAGACTCCTACGAGCAGTACTTC.

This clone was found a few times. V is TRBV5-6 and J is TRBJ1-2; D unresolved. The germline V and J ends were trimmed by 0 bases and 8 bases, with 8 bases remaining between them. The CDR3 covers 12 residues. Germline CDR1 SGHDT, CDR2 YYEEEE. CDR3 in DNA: TGTGCCAGCAGCTTGGTCCGCGGGGGCTACACCTTC. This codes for CASSLVRGGYTF.

Here the CDR3 DNA reads TGTGCCTGGAGTAACGGGTATAGCAATCAGCCCCAGCATTTT. It specifies CAWSNGYSNQPQHF. The chain uses TRBV30 and TRBJ1-5; no clear D gene. There are 14 residues in the CDR3. The germline gives CDR1 GTSNPN, CDR2 SVGIG (reference sequence). The V end was cut by 2 bases, the J end by 0 bases, with 8 bases between. The complete variable domain, with remaining parts taken from reference TRBV30 and TRBJ1-5, reads SQTIHQWPATLVQPVGSPLSLECTVEGTSNPNLYWYRQAAGRGLQLLFYSVGIGQISSEVPQNLSASRPQDRQFILSSKKLLLSDSGFYLCAWSNGYSNQPQHFGDGTRLSIL.

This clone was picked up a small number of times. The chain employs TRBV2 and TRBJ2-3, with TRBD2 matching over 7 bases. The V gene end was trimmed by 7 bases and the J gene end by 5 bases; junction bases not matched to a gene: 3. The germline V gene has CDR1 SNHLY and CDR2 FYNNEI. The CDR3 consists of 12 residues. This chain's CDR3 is CASNREVDTQYF. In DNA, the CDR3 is TGTGCCAGCAACCGGGAGGTAGATACGCAGTATTTT.

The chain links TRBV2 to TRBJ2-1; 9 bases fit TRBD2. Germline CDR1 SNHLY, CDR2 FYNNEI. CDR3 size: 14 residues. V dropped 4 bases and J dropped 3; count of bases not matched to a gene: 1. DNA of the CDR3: TGTGCCAGCAGTGTTAGCGGGGGCTACAATGAGCAGTTCTTC. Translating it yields CASSVSGGYNEQFF. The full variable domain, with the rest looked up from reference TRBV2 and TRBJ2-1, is EPEVTQTPSHQVTQMGQEVILRCVPISNHLYFYWYRQILGQKVEFLVSFYNNEISEKSEIFDDQFSVERPDGSNFTLKIRSTKLEDSAMYFCASSVSGGYNEQFFGPGTRLTVL.

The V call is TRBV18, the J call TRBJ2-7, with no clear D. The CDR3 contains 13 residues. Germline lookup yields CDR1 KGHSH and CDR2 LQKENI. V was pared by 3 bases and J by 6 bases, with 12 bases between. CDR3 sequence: CASSPTGGTEQYF. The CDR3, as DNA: TGTGCCAGCTCACCCACCGGTGGTACCGAGCAGTACTTC.

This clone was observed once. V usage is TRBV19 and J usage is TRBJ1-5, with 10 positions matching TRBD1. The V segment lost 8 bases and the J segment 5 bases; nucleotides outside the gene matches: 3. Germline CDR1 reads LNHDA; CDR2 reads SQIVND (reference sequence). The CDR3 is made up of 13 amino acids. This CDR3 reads CASGQGGYQPQHF. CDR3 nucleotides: TGTGCCAGTGGACAGGGGGGCTATCAGCCCCAGCATTTT.

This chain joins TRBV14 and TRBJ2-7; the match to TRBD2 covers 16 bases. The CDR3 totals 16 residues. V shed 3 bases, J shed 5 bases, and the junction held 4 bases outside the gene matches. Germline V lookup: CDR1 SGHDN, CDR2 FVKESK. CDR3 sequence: CASSHEGLAGGHEQYF. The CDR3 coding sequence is TGTGCCAGCAGCCATGAGGGACTAGCGGGAGGGCACGAGCAGTACTTC.

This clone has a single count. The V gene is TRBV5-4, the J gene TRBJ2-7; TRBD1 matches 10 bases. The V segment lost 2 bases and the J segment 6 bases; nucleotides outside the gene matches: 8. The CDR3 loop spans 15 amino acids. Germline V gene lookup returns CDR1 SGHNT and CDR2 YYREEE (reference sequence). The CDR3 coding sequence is TGTGCCAGCAGCTTCCCCGGGACAGGGGTACGCGAGCAGTACTTC. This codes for CASSFPGTGVREQYF. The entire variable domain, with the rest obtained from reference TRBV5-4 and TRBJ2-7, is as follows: ETGVTQSPTHLIKTRGQQVTLRCSSQSGHNTVSWYQQALGQGPQFIFQYYREEENGRGNFPPRFSGLQFPNYSSELNVNALELDDSALYLCASSFPGTGVREQYFGPGTRLTVT.

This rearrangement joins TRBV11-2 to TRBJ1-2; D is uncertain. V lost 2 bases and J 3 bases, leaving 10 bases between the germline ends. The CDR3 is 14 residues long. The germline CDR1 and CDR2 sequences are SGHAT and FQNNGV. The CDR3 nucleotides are TGTGCCAGCAGCTTATTCGGTACAGACTATGGCTACACCTTC. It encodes CASSLFGTDYGYTF. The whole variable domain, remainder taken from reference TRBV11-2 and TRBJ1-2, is EAGVAQSPRYKIIEKRQSVAFWCNPISGHATLYWYQQILGQGPKLLIQFQNNGVVDDSQLPKDRFSAERLKGVDSTLKIQPAKLEDSAVYLCASSLFGTDYGYTFGSGTRLTVV.

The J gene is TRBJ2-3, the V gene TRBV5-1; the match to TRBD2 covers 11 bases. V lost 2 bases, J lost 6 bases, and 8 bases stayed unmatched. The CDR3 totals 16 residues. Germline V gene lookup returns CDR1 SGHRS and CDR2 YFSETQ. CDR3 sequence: CASSFNLAGGPDTQYF. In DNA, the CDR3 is TGCGCCAGCAGCTTTAACTTAGCGGGAGGGCCGGATACGCAGTATTTT.

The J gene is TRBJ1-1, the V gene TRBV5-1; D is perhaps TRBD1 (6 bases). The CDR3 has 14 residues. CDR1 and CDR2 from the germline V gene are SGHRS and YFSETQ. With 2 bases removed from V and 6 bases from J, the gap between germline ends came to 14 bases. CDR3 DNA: TGCGCCAGCAGCTTACGGATCAGGGGCGCTGAAGCTTTCTTT. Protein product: CASSLRIRGAEAFF.

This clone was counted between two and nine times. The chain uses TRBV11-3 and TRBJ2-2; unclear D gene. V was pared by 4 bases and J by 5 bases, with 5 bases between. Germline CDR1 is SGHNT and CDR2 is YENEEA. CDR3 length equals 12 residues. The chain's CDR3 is CASSSSTGELFF. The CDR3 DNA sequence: TGTGCCAGCAGCTCGTCTACCGGGGAGCTGTTTTTT.

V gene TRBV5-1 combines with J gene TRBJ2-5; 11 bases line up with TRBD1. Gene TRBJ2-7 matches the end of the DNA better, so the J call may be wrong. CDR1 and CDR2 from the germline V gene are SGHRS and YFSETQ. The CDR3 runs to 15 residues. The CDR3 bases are TGCGCCAGCAGCCCGCGGACAGGGGGCTACTACGAGCAGTACTTC. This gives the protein CASSPRTGGYYEQYF.

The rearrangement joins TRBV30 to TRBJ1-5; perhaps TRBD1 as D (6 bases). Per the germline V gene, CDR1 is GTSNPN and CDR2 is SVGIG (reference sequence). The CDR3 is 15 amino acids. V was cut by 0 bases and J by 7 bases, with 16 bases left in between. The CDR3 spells CAWSVNGGGRQPQHF. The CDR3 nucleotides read TGTGCCTGGAGTGTAAATGGGGGGGGCCGGCAGCCCCAGCATTTT.

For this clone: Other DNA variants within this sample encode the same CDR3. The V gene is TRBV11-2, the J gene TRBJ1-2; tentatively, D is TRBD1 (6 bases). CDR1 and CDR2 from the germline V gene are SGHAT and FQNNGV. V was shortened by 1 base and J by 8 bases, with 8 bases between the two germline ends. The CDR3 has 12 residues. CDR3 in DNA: TGTGCCAGCAGCTTAGGGGGGGGCGGCTACACCTTC. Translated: CASSLGGGGYTF.

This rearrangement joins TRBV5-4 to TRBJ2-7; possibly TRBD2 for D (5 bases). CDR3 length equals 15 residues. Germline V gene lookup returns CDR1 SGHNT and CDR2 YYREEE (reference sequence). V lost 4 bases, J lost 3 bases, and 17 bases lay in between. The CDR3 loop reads CASSPGGRVHYEQYF. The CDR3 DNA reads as TGTGCCAGCAGCCCGGGTGGGCGGGTTCACTACGAGCAGTACTTC.

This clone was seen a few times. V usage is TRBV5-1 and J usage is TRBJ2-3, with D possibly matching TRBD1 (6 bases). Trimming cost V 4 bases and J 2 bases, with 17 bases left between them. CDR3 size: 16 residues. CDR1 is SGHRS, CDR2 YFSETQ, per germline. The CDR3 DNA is TGCGCCAGCAGCATCCCGACAGGATCAACCACAGATACGCAGTATTTT. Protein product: CASSIPTGSTTDTQYF. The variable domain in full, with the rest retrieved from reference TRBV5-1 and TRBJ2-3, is KAGVTQTPRYLIKTRGQQVTLSCSPISGHRSVSWYQQTPGQGLQFLFEYFSETQRNKGNFPGRFSGRQFSNSRSEMNVSTLELGDSALYLCASSIPTGSTTDTQYFGPGTRLTVL.

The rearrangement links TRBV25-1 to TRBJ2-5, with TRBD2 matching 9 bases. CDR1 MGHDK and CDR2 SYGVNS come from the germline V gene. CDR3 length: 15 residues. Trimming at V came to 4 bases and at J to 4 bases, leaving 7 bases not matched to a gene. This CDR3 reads CASSGPAGGSETQYF. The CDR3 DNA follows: TGTGCCAGCAGTGGCCCAGCGGGAGGATCAGAGACCCAGTACTTC.

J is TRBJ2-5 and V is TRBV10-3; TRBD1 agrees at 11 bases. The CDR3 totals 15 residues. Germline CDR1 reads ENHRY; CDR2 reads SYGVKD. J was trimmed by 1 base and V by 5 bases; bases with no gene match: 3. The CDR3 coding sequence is TGTGCCATCAGTTGGACAGGGGGCGGCCAAGAGACCCAGTACTTC. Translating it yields CAISWTGGGQETQYF.

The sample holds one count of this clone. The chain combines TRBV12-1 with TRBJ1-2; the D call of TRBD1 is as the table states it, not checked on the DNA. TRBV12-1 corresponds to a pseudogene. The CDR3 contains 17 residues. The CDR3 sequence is CASSFTTRDSDNYGYTF. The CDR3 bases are TGTGCCAGCAGCTTTACCACCCGGGACAGTGATAACTATGGCTACACCTTC.

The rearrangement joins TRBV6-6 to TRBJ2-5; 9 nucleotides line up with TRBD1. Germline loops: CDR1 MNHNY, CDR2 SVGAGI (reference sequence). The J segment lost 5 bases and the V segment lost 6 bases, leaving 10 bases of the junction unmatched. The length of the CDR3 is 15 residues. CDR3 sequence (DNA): TGTGCCAGCAGGCCCCCGGGACAGGGTGGGGAGACCCAGTACTTC. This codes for CASRPPGQGGETQYF.

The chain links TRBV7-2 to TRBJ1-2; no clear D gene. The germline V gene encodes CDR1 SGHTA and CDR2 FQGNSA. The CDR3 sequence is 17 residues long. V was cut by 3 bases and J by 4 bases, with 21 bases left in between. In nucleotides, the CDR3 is TGTGCCAGCAGCTTCTTGTCTTGGTCAGGCCGGCGCTATGGCTACACCTTC. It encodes CASSFLSWSGRRYGYTF.

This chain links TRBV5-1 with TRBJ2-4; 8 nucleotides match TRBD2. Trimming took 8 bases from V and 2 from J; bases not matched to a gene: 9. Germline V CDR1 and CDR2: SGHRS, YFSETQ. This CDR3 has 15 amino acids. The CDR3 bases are TGCGCCAGTTCAACTAGCGGAAGCACCAAAAACATTCAGTACTTC. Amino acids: CASSTSGSTKNIQYF.

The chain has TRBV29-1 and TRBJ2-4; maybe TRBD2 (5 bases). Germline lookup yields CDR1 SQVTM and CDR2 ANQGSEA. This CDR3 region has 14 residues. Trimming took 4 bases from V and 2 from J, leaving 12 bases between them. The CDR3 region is CSVGRIGPKNIQYF. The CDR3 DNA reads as TGCAGCGTTGGGAGGATAGGGCCCAAAAACATTCAGTACTTC. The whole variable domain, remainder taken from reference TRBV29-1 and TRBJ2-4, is SAVISQKPSRDICQRGTSLTIQCQVDSQVTMMFWYRQQPGQSLTLIATANQGSEATYESGFVIDKFPISRPNLTFSTLTVSNMSPEDSSIYLCSVGRIGPKNIQYFGAGTRLSVL.

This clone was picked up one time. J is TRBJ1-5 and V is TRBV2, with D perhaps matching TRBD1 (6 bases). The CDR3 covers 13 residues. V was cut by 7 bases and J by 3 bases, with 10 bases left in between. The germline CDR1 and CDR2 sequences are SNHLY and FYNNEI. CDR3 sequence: CASIRDTNQPQHF. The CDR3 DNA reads TGTGCCAGCATCCGGGACACCAATCAGCCCCAGCATTTT.

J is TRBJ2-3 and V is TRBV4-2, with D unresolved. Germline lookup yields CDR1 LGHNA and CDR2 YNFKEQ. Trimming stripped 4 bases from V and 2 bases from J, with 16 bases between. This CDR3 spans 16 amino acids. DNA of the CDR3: TGTGCCAGCAGCCTCCTTGGTGAGCAACTCACAGATACGCAGTATTTT. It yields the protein CASSLLGEQLTDTQYF.

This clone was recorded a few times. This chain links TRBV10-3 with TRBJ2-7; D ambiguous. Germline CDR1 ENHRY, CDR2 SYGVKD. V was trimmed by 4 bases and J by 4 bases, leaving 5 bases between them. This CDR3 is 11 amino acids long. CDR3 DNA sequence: TGTGCCATCAGTGTCGGGTACGAGCAGTACTTC. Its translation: CAISVGYEQYF.

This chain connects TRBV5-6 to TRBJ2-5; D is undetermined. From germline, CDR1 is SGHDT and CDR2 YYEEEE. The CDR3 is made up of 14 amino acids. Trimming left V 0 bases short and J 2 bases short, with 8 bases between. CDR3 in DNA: TGTGCCAGCAGCTTGGCCCCCAGACAAGAGACCCAGTACTTC. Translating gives CASSLAPRQETQYF.